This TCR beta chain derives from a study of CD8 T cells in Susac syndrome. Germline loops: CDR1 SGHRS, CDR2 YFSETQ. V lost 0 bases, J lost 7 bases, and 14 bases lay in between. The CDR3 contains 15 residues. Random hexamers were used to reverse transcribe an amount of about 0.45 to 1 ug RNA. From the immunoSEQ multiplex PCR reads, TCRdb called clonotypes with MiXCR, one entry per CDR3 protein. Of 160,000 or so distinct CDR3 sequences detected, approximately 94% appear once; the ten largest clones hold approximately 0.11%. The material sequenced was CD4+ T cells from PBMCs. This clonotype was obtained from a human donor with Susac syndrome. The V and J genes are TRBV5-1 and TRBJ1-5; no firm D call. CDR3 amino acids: CASSLVGSPGQPQHF. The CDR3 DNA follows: TGCGCCAGCAGCTTGGTCGGCAGTCCGGGACAGCCCCAGCATTTT.